Following are 19 T cell receptor beta chains from one sample sequenced in a study of blood T cell repertoires in COVID-19. Sequencing was performed with immunoSEQ multiplex PCR; in TCRdb, only in-frame clones are kept and a portion is missing. The sample has around 220,000 clones; 85% to 90% are singletons. The sample was PBMCs or T cells enriched from blood (not recorded which). The receptors shown here come from a woman in her 50s with acute COVID-19.

The chain employs TRBV5-1 and TRBJ2-1, with D tentatively TRBD2 (5 bases). The CDR3 runs 16 residues. V lost 0 bases to trimming and J lost 2 bases, with 12 bases between them. Germline assignment: CDR1 SGHRS and CDR2 YFSETQ. CDR3 amino acids: CASSLGSGNTYNEQFF. In DNA form, the CDR3 reads TGCGCCAGCAGCTTGGGAAGCGGCAACACCTACAATGAGCAGTTCTTC. The full variable domain, rest sourced from reference TRBV5-1 and TRBJ2-1, is KAGVTQTPRYLIKTRGQQVTLSCSPISGHRSVSWYQQTPGQGLQFLFEYFSETQRNKGNFPGRFSGRQFSNSRSEMNVSTLELGDSALYLCASSLGSGNTYNEQFFGPGTRLTVL.

The genes are TRBV6-5 and TRBJ1-5, with 7 bases aligning to TRBD1. The CDR3 sequence is 15 residues long. The V and J ends lost 6 bases and 3 bases, in that order; junction bases with no gene match: 8. CDR1 and CDR2 from the germline V gene are MNHEY and SVGAGI. CDR3 region: CASRGQYLDNQPQHF. The CDR3 DNA reads as TGTGCCAGCAGGGGACAGTACCTTGACAATCAGCCCCAGCATTTT.

The chain has TRBV25-1 and TRBJ1-5, with D perhaps matching TRBD1 (5 bases). The germline CDR1 and CDR2 sequences are MGHDK and SYGVNS. The CDR3 totals 14 residues. The V gene lost 2 bases and the J gene lost 5 bases, with 10 bases spanning the gap. The CDR3 region is CASSEAGPHQPQHF. The DNA for the CDR3 is TGTGCCAGCAGTGAAGCAGGGCCCCATCAGCCCCAGCATTTT. Based on the CDR3 plus reference TRBV25-1 and TRBJ1-5, the full variable domain is EADIYQTPRYLVIGTGKKITLECSQTMGHDKMYWYQQDPGMELHLIHYSYGVNSTEKGDLSSESTVSRIRTEHFPLTLESARPSHTSQYLCASSEAGPHQPQHFGDGTRLSIL.

This clone was picked up one time. This sequence joins TRBV5-1 and TRBJ1-2, with 8 nucleotides matching TRBD1. Looked up from germline, CDR1 is SGHRS and CDR2 is YFSETQ. The V and J ends lost 3 bases and 8 bases, in that order; junction bases with no gene match: 9. The CDR3 covers 14 residues. Here the CDR3 DNA reads TGCGCCAGCAGCTCCGGGACAGGAGATGGCGGCTACACCTTC. Its translation: CASSSGTGDGGYTF.

There are a few counts of this clone. The chain links TRBV5-4 to TRBJ2-7, with D possibly being TRBD1 (5 bases). The germline V and J ends were trimmed by 1 base and 7 bases, with 12 bases remaining between them. Germline values: CDR1 SGHNT, CDR2 YYREEE (reference sequence). The CDR3 is 13 residues long. The CDR3 coding sequence is TGTGCCAGCAGCTTGTGGCAGGGTCGGGAGCAGTACTTC. Protein sequence: CASSLWQGREQYF.

The V gene is TRBV28, the J gene TRBJ1-6; 9 bases match TRBD1. V was clipped by 7 bases and J by 15 bases; unmatched bases: 13. CDR1 and CDR2 (germline): MDHEN, SYDVKM. The CDR3 spans 14 residues. The DNA for the CDR3 is TGTGCCAGCATTCCCGGACAGGGGCCTTGGCACCTCCACTTT. Its protein product is CASIPGQGPWHLHF.

The chain is built from TRBV28 and TRBJ2-7; D is perhaps TRBD1 (5 bases). Trimming removed 6 bases at V and 0 bases at J, with 9 bases between. Germline assignment: CDR1 MDHEN and CDR2 SYDVKM. CDR3 length equals 13 residues. CDR3 region: CASSPRASYEQYF. In DNA, the CDR3 is TGTGCCAGCAGCCCCAGGGCCTCCTACGAGCAGTACTTC.

This chain joins TRBV28 and TRBJ2-1, with 14 nucleotides matching TRBD2. J was trimmed by 6 bases and V by 10 bases; bases with no gene match: 2. From germline, CDR1 is MDHEN and CDR2 SYDVKM. This CDR3 spans 13 amino acids. CDR3 bases: TGTGCCACCGGGACTAGCGGGAGCAATGAGCAGTTCTTC. It codes for CATGTSGSNEQFF.

The chain combines TRBV5-1 with TRBJ1-2; D gene unclear. The V end was cut by 1 base, the J end by 0 bases, with 13 bases between. The CDR3 totals 16 residues. Looked up from germline, CDR1 is SGHRS and CDR2 is YFSETQ. The CDR3, as DNA: TGCGCCAGCAGCTTGAACGGGGAACCGACTAACTATGGCTACACCTTC. As protein: CASSLNGEPTNYGYTF. Looking up the rest from reference TRBV5-1 and TRBJ1-2 gives the full variable domain: KAGVTQTPRYLIKTRGQQVTLSCSPISGHRSVSWYQQTPGQGLQFLFEYFSETQRNKGNFPGRFSGRQFSNSRSEMNVSTLELGDSALYLCASSLNGEPTNYGYTFGSGTRLTVV.

This chain links TRBV7-3 with TRBJ1-5; maybe TRBD1 (6 bases). V lost 5 bases and J 4 bases, leaving 9 bases between the germline ends. The CDR3 is 13 amino acids. Per the germline V gene, CDR1 is SGHTA and CDR2 is FQGTGA. The CDR3, as DNA: TGTGCCAGCAGCATTGACAGGAATCAGCCCCAGCATTTT. Translating gives CASSIDRNQPQHF.

V gene TRBV28 combines with J gene TRBJ1-2; TRBD1 agrees at 7 bases. The CDR3 sequence is 13 residues long. The ends lost 6 bases at V and 6 bases at J; junction bases unmatched: 7. The germline gives CDR1 MDHEN, CDR2 SYDVKM. CDR3 loop: CASSPDRINGYTF. The CDR3 nucleotides are TGTGCCAGCAGCCCGGACAGGATTAATGGCTACACCTTC.

J is TRBJ1-4 and V is TRBV6-2 or TRBV6-3; possibly TRBD1 for D (5 bases). This CDR3 spans 14 amino acids. The V end lost 2 bases, the J end lost 8 bases, and 12 bases lay between the germline ends. Germline V lookup: CDR1 MNHEY, CDR2 SVGEGT. Here the CDR3 DNA reads TGTGCCAGCAGTTACGGCAGGGTCCACGAAAAACTGTTTTTT. Its protein is CASSYGRVHEKLFF.

The rearrangement uses TRBV18 and TRBJ2-3; 10 bases map to TRBD2. The CDR3 runs 17 residues. In germline, CDR1 is KGHSH, CDR2 LQKENI. Trimming took 6 bases from V and 2 from J; bases not matched to a gene: 11. CDR3 amino acids: CASSPSRLAGDTDTQYF. For the CDR3, the DNA is TGTGCCAGCTCCCCCAGCCGGCTAGCGGGGGACACAGATACGCAGTATTTT.

This sequence joins TRBV11-3 and TRBJ2-5; D may be TRBD2 (6 bases). Trimming pared 2 bases from V and 5 bases from J, leaving 21 bases between. Germline V gives CDR1 SGHNT, CDR2 YENEEA. This CDR3 has 17 residues. The CDR3 coding sequence is TGTGCCAGCAGCTTATCTGGAGGCCTCCTAGGGAGGGAGACCCAGTACTTC. It codes for CASSLSGGLLGRETQYF. Variable domain in full (rest from reference TRBV11-3 and TRBJ2-5): EAGVVQSPRYKIIEKKQPVAFWCNPISGHNTLYWYLQNLGQGPELLIRYENEEAVDDSQLPKDRFSAERLKGVDSTLKIQPAELGDSAVYLCASSLSGGLLGRETQYFGPGTRLLVL.

The chain links TRBV7-2 to TRBJ2-3, with D unclear. The CDR3 runs 14 residues. V was trimmed by 2 bases and J by 2 bases, leaving 8 bases between them. CDR1 SGHTA and CDR2 FQGNSA come from the germline V gene. The CDR3 loop is CASSLSVATDTQYF. The CDR3 DNA follows: TGTGCCAGCAGCTTATCGGTAGCCACAGATACGCAGTATTTT.

V and J are TRBV6-1 and TRBJ2-2; the D gene is possibly TRBD1 (6 bases). Trimming left V 2 bases short and J 4 bases short, with 20 bases between. The CDR3 extends over 18 amino acids. Germline CDR1 is MNHNS and CDR2 is SASEGT. CDR3: CASSEHLLGAMTTGELFF. CDR3 DNA: TGTGCCAGCAGTGAACATTTACTGGGGGCAATGACCACCGGGGAGCTGTTTTTT.

The J gene is TRBJ2-6, the V gene TRBV19; TRBD1 might be the D (5 bases). Germline V gives CDR1 LNHDA, CDR2 SQIVND (reference sequence). V lost 9 bases, J lost 0 bases, and 21 bases lay in between. This CDR3 is 18 amino acids long. CDR3 residues: CASNKPTASFSGANVLTF. The CDR3, as DNA: TGTGCCAGCAATAAACCGACAGCGTCCTTCTCTGGGGCCAACGTCCTGACTTTC.

The chain couples TRBV5-1 to TRBJ1-1; 8 bases are shared with TRBD1. Germline V gene sequence: CDR1 SGHRS, CDR2 YFSETQ. There are 17 residues in the CDR3. V lost 0 bases and J lost 4; bases outside the gene matches: 11. CDR3 sequence reads: CASSLVWGRGLVTEAFF. CDR3 in DNA: TGCGCCAGCAGCTTGGTTTGGGGCAGGGGGCTTGTCACTGAAGCTTTCTTT.

This rearrangement joins TRBV18 to TRBJ2-3; D not certain. CDR1 KGHSH and CDR2 LQKENI come from the germline V gene. V lost 6 bases, J lost 0 bases, and 10 bases lay in between. The CDR3 runs 14 residues. CDR3 DNA: TGTGCCAGCTCCGTACAGTACAGCACAGATACGCAGTATTTT. This encodes CASSVQYSTDTQYF.